What follows are 17 T cell receptor beta chains derived from one specimen sequenced in a study of T cells in Graves' hyperthyroidism and ophthalmopathy. The CDR3 regions of TCR beta were amplified from RNA transcripts. An initial round of RT-PCR targeting the TCR CDR3 relied on the HTBI primer set. TCRdb fed the multiplex PCR reads into MiXCR, producing one record per CDR3 protein. The data hold about 300,000 distinct CDR3 sequences, with roughly a fifth observed a single time. The sequenced sample consisted of blood. The receptor set was obtained from a man between 45 and 60 years old with Graves' ophthalmopathy.

The table lists this clonotype with many counts. The chain has TRBV6-1 and TRBJ2-7; 7 positions agree with TRBD1. CDR1 MNHNS and CDR2 SASEGT come from the germline V gene. The trim removed 8 bases at V and 3 bases at J, leaving 7 bases unmatched. This CDR3 comprises 13 residues. The CDR3 here is CASLQGNGYEQYF. DNA for the CDR3: TGTGCCAGCCTACAGGGGAACGGCTACGAGCAGTACTTC.

This clonotype was picked up many times. The rearrangement joins TRBV4-1 to TRBJ2-1; D may correspond to TRBD1 or TRBD2 (5 bases each). Germline V gene data show CDR1 as MGHRA and CDR2 as YSYEKL. V shed 0 bases and J shed 10 bases, with 16 bases lying between them. The CDR3 extends over 15 amino acids. CDR3 coding DNA: TGCGCCAGCAGCCAAGAGACTGGGGCTTGGAGGGAGCAGTTCTTC. Amino acid sequence: CASSQETGAWREQFF.

The chain uses TRBV19 and TRBJ2-7, with TRBD1 identical over 10 bases. The CDR3 runs to 14 residues. Germline CDR1 and CDR2: LNHDA and SQIVND (reference sequence). The ends lost 5 bases at V and 5 bases at J; junction bases unmatched: 6. The CDR3 region has the DNA TGTGCCAGTAGTGCCGGGACAGGGGTGAACGAGCAGTACTTC. This translates into CASSAGTGVNEQYF.

There are many counts of this clonotype. Here the CDR3 reads CASSQDATGAKNIQYF. CDR3 in DNA: TGTGCCAGCAGCCAAGATGCGACAGGGGCCAAAAACATTCAGTACTTC. This chain links TRBV3-1 with TRBJ2-4; 7 nucleotides match TRBD1. Germline CDR1 is LGHDT and CDR2 is YNNKEL (reference sequence). V dropped 0 bases and J dropped 1; count of bases not matched to a gene: 3. This CDR3 has 16 residues.

This clonotype appeared many times. This chain connects TRBV5-4 to TRBJ2-1; possible D gene TRBD2, 6 bases. Looked up from germline, CDR1 is SGHNT and CDR2 is YYREEE (reference sequence). The V end was cut by 2 bases, the J end by 6 bases, with 15 bases between. This CDR3 spans 15 amino acids. DNA of the CDR3: TGTGCCAGCAGCTTTTACGCCAGGAGGGGCAATGAGCAGTTCTTC. This encodes CASSFYARRGNEQFF.

In this sample, this clonotype turned up many times. The V gene is TRBV2, the J gene TRBJ1-1, with D tentatively TRBD1 (5 bases). V shed 3 bases and J shed 11 bases, with 13 bases lying between them. CDR1 is SNHLY, CDR2 FYNNEI, per germline. The length of the CDR3 is 12 residues. DNA of the CDR3: TGTGCCAGCAGTGATGCAGGGTACTGGGCTTTCTTT. Protein product: CASSDAGYWAFF.

This clonotype occurred a few times. The chain is built from TRBV5-6 and TRBJ2-1, with D unclear. The V end lost 2 bases, the J end lost 1 base, and 4 bases lay between the germline ends. The CDR3 extends over 13 amino acids. CDR1 and CDR2 (germline): SGHDT, YYEEEE. The CDR3 reads CASSFWSYNEQFF. The DNA of the CDR3 is TGTGCCAGCAGCTTCTGGTCCTACAATGAGCAGTTCTTC.

This clonotype was picked up a small number of times. The gene calls are TRBV14 and TRBJ1-5; a weak D match, TRBD1 (5 bases). The V and J ends lost 3 bases and 2 bases respectively, with 11 bases between them. Germline V gene data show CDR1 as SGHDN and CDR2 as FVKESK. This CDR3 has 15 residues. CDR3 nucleotide sequence: TGTGCCAGCAGCCACGGGGGTCGAGGCAATCAGCCCCAGCATTTT. Residues: CASSHGGRGNQPQHF.

This clonotype came up once. This chain connects TRBV3-1 to TRBJ2-1; maybe TRBD2 (5 bases). Germline CDR1 reads LGHDT; CDR2 reads YNNKEL (reference sequence). Trimming took off 6 bases at V and 8 bases at J, with 20 bases between the two ends. This CDR3 is built from 15 residues. CDR3 bases: TGTGCCAGCAGTCCTCGCGGGCCAATTGGGGATGAGCAGTTCTTC. This sequence encodes CASSPRGPIGDEQFF.

This chain joins TRBV10-2 and TRBJ2-1, with 7 nucleotides matching TRBD2. Germline CDR1 is WSHSY and CDR2 is SAAADI. The CDR3 contains 13 residues. V was pared by 9 bases and J by 9 bases, with 11 bases of the junction left unmatched. CDR3 DNA: TGCGCCAGTCGGGAGGTCAGGGAGAGTGAGCAGTTCTTC. It codes for CASREVRESEQFF.

This clonotype came up many times. The chain has TRBV20-1 and TRBJ1-1; a possible D gene is TRBD1 (5 bases). The CDR3 is 14 amino acids. The germline V and J ends were trimmed by 6 bases and 0 bases, with 14 bases remaining between them. Germline assignment: CDR1 DFQATT and CDR2 SNEGSKA (reference sequence). In nucleotides, the CDR3 is TGCAGTGCACCCCTAGGGGTGATGAACACTGAAGCTTTCTTT. This translates into CSAPLGVMNTEAFF.

At least ten counts were recorded for this clonotype. The chain is built from TRBV5-6 and TRBJ2-5; no reliable D call. The ends were cut back, 3 bases at V and 2 bases at J, with 11 bases in the middle. The CDR3 loop spans 14 amino acids. Germline-derived CDR1 and CDR2 are SGHDT and YYEEEE. The CDR3 loop is CASSSGLKQETQYF. The CDR3 coding sequence is TGTGCCAGCAGCTCGGGTCTTAAACAAGAGACCCAGTACTTC.

This clonotype was found a few times. This chain joins TRBV5-1 and TRBJ2-1, with D possibly matching TRBD2 (5 bases). The germline CDR1 and CDR2 sequences are SGHRS and YFSETQ. Trimming shortened V by 8 bases and J by 15 bases, and 15 bases separated the two germline ends. The CDR3 is made up of 10 amino acids. CDR3 bases: TGCGCCAGGCCCTCGAGGGTTTTGTTCTTC. It specifies CARPSRVLFF.

This clonotype was found a few times. V usage is TRBV3-1 and J usage is TRBJ1-5, with D maybe TRBD1 (6 bases). Trimming cost V 0 bases and J 4 bases, with 10 bases left between them. The germline gives CDR1 LGHDT, CDR2 YNNKEL (reference sequence). The CDR3 has 15 amino acids. The CDR3 DNA sequence: TGTGCCAGCAGCCAAGATTGGACAGCTAATCAGCCCCAGCATTTT. Encoded protein: CASSQDWTANQPQHF.

As for this clonotype: The junction differs from germline at one of its ends, possibly a read error. The chain is built from TRBV29-1 and TRBJ2-3, with a tentative D call TRBD2 (6 bases). Germline values: CDR1 SQVTM, CDR2 ANQGSEA. The CDR3 sequence is 14 residues long. As DNA, the CDR3 is TGCAGCGTTGCCCAAGGAGGGGCCACAGATACGCGGTATTTT. Amino acids: CSVAQGGATDTRYF.

This clonotype was found a few times. This chain uses TRBV15 with TRBJ1-3, with D unresolved. CDR1 LNHNV and CDR2 YYDKDF come from the germline V gene (reference sequence). Trimming left V 3 bases short and J 0 bases short, with 3 bases between. CDR3 size: 13 residues. As DNA, the CDR3 is TGTGCCACCAGCAGTGACTCTGGAAACACCATATATTTT. Its protein is CATSSDSGNTIYF.

The genes are TRBV6-1 and TRBJ1-2; D ambiguous. V shed 3 bases and J shed 0 bases, with 8 bases lying between them. In germline, CDR1 is MNHNS, CDR2 SASEGT. The CDR3 length is 14 residues. The CDR3 region has the DNA TGTGCCAGCAGTGACAGGATGACTAACTATGGCTACACCTTC. It is translated as CASSDRMTNYGYTF.